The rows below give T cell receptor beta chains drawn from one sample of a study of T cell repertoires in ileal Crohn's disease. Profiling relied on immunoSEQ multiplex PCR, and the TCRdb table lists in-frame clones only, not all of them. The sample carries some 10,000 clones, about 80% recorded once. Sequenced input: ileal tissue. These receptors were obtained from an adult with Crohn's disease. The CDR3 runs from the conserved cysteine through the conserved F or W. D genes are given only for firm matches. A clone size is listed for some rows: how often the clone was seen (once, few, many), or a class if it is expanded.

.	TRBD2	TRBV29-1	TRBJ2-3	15	TGCAGCGTTGAAGGTAGCGGGGGAAGCACAGATACGCAGTATTTT	CSVEGSGGSTDTQYF
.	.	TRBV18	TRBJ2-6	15	TGTGCCAGCTCAGACAGTCGAGCGGGGGCCAACGTCCTGACTTTC	CASSDSRAGANVLTF
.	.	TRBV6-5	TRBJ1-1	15	TGTGCCAGCAGTTACTCGTTTTTGGGCGAAACTGAAGCTTTCTTT	CASSYSFLGETEAFF
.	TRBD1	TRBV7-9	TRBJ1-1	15	TGTGCCAGCAGCGCGCACACAGGGGTAAGGACTGAAGCTTTCTTT	CASSAHTGVRTEAFF
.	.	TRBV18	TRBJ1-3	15	TGTGCCAGCTCACCGGACAGAAGCTCTGGAAACACCATATATTTT	CASSPDRSSGNTIYF
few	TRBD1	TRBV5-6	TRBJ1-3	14	TGTGCCAGCAGCATCGGACAGGGGGCTAACACCATATATTTT	CASSIGQGANTIYF
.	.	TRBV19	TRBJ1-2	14	TGTGCCAGTAGTTTCGGTAGCGGCGCCAGAGGCTACACCTTC	CASSFGSGARGYTF
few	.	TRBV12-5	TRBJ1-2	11	TGTGCTAGTGGTCCCGGGTTGGTCTACGCCTTC	CASGPGLVYAF
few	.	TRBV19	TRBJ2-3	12	TGTGCCAGTAGAAGTTCCGAGGATACGCAGTATTTT	CASRSSEDTQYF
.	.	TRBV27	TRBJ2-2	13	TGTGCCAGCAGTCCCTCGATAGCCGGGGAGCTGTTTTTT	CASSPSIAGELFF
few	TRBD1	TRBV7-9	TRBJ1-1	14	TGTGCCAGCAGCCCCAACAGGGGTAACACTGAAGCTTTCTTT	CASSPNRGNTEAFF
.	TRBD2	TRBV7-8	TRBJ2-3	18	TGTGCCAGCAGCTTCGGACTAGCGGGGGCCTTAGGCGCAGATACGCAGTATTTT	CASSFGLAGALGADTQYF
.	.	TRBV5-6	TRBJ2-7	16	TGTGCCAGCAGCTTAATCGGAGGATATTCTTACCACGAGCAGTACTTC	CASSLIGGYSYHEQYF
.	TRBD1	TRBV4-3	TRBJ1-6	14	TGCGCCAGCAGCCGACAGGGAGAGGATTCACCCCTCCACTTT	CASSRQGEDSPLHF
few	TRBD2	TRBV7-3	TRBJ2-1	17	TGTGCCAGCAGCTTGGGACTTAGCGGGGGGGCCCTCAATGAGCAGTTCTTC	CASSLGLSGGALNEQFF
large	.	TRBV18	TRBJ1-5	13	TGTGCCAGCTCCCCGGGGAGGGACCAGCCCCAGCATTTT	CASSPGRDQPQHF
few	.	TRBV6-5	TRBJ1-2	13	TGTGCCAGCAGTTACTCCCCACGACAGGGCTACACCTTC	CASSYSPRQGYTF
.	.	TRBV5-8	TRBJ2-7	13	TGTGCCAGCAGAGTTCGGGGATGGGACGAGCAGTACTTC	CASRVRGWDEQYF
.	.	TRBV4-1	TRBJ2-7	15	TGCGCCAGCAGCCAAGATTGGCGAGGAAGCTACGAGCAGTACTTC	CASSQDWRGSYEQYF
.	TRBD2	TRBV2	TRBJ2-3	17	TGTGCCAGCAGTGGCCTAGACAGCGGGACTGGGGGGGATACGCAGTATTTT	CASSGLDSGTGGDTQYF
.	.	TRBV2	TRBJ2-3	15	TGTGCCAGCAGGTTTGGACGGTTGGGAGCAGATACGCAGTATTTT	CASRFGRLGADTQYF
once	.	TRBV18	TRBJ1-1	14	TGTGCCAGCTCACCACAGGGGATCCACACTGAAGCTTTCTTT	CASSPQGIHTEAFF
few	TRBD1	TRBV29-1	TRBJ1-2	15	TGCAGCGTTGAAGGCGACAGGGGGCGAACCTATGGCTACACCTTC	CSVEGDRGRTYGYTF
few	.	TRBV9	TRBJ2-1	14	TGTGCCAGCAGCGGCAAAACAGGGTCCTCTGAGCAGTTCTTC	CASSGKTGSSEQFF
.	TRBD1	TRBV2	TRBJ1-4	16	TGTGCCAGCAGTGATTTGAGGGGACAGGGTAATGAAAAACTGTTTTTT	CASSDLRGQGNEKLFF
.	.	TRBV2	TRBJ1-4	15	TGTGCCAGCAGTGAAGCGTTTCCACAGGGTGAAAAACTGTTTTTT	CASSEAFPQGEKLFF
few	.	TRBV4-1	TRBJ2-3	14	TGCGCCAGCAGCCAAGATCTTCCCACAGATACGCAGTATTTT	CASSQDLPTDTQYF
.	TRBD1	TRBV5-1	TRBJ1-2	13	TGCGCCAGCAGCCCGGACAGGGGTTTTGGCTACACCTTC	CASSPDRGFGYTF
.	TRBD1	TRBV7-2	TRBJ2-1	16	TGTGCCAGCAGCTTAGTACAGGGGGCTTTTGTCAATGAGCAGTTCTTC	CASSLVQGAFVNEQFF
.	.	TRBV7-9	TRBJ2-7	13	TGTGCCAGCAGCTCGGGGGGCACGTACGAGCAGTACTTC	CASSSGGTYEQYF
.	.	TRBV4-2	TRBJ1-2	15	TGTGCCAGCAGCCTACTAGGGGGGGCGCAGAATGGCTACACCTTC	CASSLLGGAQNGYTF
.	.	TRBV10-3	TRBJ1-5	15	TGTGCCATCAGTGAGTCGGAGGGGCAAGGGCAGCCCCAGCATTTT	CAISESEGQGQPQHF
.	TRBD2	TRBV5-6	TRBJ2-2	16	TGTGCCAGCAGCTTCGGACTAGCGGGGTACACCGGGGAGCTGTTTTTT	CASSFGLAGYTGELFF
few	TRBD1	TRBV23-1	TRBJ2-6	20	TGCGCCAGCAGTCACCCTTCCGGGACAGGAGGATTCTCTGGGGCCAACGTCCTGACTTTC	CASSHPSGTGGFSGANVLTF
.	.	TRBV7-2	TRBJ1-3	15	TGTGCCAGCAGCCCTTACACAGGTTCTGGAAACACCATATATTTT	CASSPYTGSGNTIYF
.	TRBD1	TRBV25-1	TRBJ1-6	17	TGTGCCAGTGAAACCATAGCGGACAGGGGTAATAATTCACCCCTCCACTTT	CASETIADRGNNSPLHF
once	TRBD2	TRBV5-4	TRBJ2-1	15	TGTGCCAGCAGCTTTCTAGCGGGGAGTCGGGGTGAGCAGTTCTTC	CASSFLAGSRGEQFF
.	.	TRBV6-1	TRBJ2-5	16	TGTGCCAGCAGTGAAGGAGGTGGTGCGGAAAAAGAGACCCAGTACTTC	CASSEGGGAEKETQYF
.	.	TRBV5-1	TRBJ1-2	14	TGCGCCAGCAGCTTGTACACAGGGCCCTATGGCTACACCTTC	CASSLYTGPYGYTF
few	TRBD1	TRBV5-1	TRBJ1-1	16	TGCGCCAGCAGCTCTTTACCGGGACAGGGAGGCACTGAAGCTTTCTTT	CASSSLPGQGGTEAFF
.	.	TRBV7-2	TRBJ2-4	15	TGTGCCAGCAGCCCTTGGGCTAGCGAGCGGAACATTCAGTACTTC	CASSPWASERNIQYF
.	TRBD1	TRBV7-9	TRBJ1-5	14	TGTGCCAGCAGCCCCCCAGGGGGCAAACAGCCCCAGCATTTT	CASSPPGGKQPQHF
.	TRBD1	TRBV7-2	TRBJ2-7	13	TGTGCCAGCAGCTTAAACGACAGGGACGAGCAGTACTTC	CASSLNDRDEQYF
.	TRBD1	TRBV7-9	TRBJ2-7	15	TGTGCCAGCAGCTTAAAGGGACAGGGGGCCTACGAGCAGTACTTC	CASSLKGQGAYEQYF
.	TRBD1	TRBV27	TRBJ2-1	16	TGTGCCAGCAGTTTAGATTGGGACAGGTTCCCCAATGAGCAGTTCTTC	CASSLDWDRFPNEQFF
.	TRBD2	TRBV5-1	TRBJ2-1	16	TGCGCCAGCAGCTTGGTGGCCGGGGGGTTTTTCTATGAGCAGTTCTTC	CASSLVAGGFFYEQFF
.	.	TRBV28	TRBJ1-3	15	TGTGCCAGCAGTCTTCCTACTCCGACTGGTGGCACCATATATTTT	CASSLPTPTGGTIYF
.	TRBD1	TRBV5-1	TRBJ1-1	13	TGCGCCAGCAGCCCTACAGGGGAGACTGAAGCTTTCTTT	CASSPTGETEAFF
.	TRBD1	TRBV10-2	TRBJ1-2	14	TGCGCCAGCAGTACCGGGACAGATACTTATGGCTACACCTTC	CASSTGTDTYGYTF
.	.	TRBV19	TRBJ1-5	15	TGTGCCAGTAGGTCCAGGGTGAAAGGCAATCAGCCCCAGCATTTT	CASRSRVKGNQPQHF
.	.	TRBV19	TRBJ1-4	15	TGTGCCAGTAGTCCCGGGGGGTTTGCGAGTGAAAAACTGTTTTTT	CASSPGGFASEKLFF
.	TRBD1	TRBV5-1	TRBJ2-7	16	TGCGCCAGCAGCTTGGGAGGGGGGACAGGGCTCTACGAGCAGTACTTC	CASSLGGGTGLYEQYF
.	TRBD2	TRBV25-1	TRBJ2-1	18	TGTGCCAGCAGTGAATCGCGCGGGAGCGGGAGCTCCTACAATGAGCAGTTCTTC	CASSESRGSGSSYNEQFF